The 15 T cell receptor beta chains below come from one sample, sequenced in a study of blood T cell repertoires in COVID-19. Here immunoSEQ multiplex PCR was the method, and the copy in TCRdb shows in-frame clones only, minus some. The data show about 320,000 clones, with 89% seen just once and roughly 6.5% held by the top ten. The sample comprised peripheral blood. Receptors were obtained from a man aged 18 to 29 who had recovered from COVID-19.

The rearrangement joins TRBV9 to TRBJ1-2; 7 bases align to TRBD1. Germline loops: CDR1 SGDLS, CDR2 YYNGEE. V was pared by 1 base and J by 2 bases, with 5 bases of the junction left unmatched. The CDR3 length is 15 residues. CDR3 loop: CASSVYGQANYGYTF. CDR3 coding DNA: TGTGCCAGCAGCGTATATGGACAGGCGAACTATGGCTACACCTTC.

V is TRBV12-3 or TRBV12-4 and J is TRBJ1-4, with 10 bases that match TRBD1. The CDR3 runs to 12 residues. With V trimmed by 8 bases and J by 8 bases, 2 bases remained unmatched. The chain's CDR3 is CASGTGEEKLFF. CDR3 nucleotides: TGTGCCAGCGGGACAGGGGAAGAAAAACTGTTTTTT.

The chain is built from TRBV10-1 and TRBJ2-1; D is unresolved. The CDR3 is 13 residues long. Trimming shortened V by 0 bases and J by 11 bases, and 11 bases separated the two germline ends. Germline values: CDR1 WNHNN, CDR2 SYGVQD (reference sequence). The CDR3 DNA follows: TGCGCCAGCAGTGAGTCCCACGCGCCCCAGCAGTTCTTC. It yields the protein CASSESHAPQQFF.

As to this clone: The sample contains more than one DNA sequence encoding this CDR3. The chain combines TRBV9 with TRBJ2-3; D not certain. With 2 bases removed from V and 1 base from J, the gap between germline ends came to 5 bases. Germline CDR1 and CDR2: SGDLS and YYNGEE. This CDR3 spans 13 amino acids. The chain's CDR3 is CASSVSGTDTQYF. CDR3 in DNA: TGTGCCAGCAGCGTCTCTGGCACAGATACGCAGTATTTT.

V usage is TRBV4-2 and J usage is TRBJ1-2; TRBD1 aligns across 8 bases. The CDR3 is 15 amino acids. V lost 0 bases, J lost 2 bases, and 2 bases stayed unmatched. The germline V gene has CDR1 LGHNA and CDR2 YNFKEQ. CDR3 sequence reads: CASSQEDRENYGYTF. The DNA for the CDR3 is TGTGCCAGCAGCCAAGAGGACAGGGAGAACTATGGCTACACCTTC.

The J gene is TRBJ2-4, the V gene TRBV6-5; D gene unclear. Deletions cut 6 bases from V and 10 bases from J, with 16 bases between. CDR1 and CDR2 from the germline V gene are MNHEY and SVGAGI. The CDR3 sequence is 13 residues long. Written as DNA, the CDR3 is TGTGCCAGCAGCCACGGCGGAAACTTGATTCAGTACTTC. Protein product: CASSHGGNLIQYF.

In DNA form, the CDR3 reads TGCGCCAGCAGCCCAGGGACTAGCGGAGGGGTCTTCAATGAGCAGTTCTTC. This translates into CASSPGTSGGVFNEQFF. The genes are TRBV5-1 and TRBJ2-1; 11 bases match TRBD2. Germline V gene lookup returns CDR1 SGHRS and CDR2 YFSETQ. The junction had 12 bases not matched to a gene; V was cut back by 4 bases and J by 6 bases. The CDR3 sequence is 17 residues long.

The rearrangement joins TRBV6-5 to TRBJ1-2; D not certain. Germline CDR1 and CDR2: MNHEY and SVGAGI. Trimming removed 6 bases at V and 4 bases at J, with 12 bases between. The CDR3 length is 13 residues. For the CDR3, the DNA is TGTGCCAGCAGGGGTCGACGGGTCTATGGCTACACCTTC. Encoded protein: CASRGRRVYGYTF.

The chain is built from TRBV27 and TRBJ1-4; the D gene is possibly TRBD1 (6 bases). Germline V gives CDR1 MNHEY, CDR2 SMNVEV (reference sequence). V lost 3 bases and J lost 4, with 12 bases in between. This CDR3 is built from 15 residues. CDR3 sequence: CASSFRGGGNEKLFF. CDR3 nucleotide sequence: TGTGCCAGCAGTTTCAGGGGAGGGGGTAATGAAAAACTGTTTTTT.

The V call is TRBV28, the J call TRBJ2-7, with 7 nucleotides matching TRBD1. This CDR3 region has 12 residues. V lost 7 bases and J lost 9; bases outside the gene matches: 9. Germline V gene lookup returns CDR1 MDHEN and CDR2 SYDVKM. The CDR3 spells CASNGQARAQYF. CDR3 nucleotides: TGTGCCAGCAACGGACAGGCCCGAGCGCAGTACTTC. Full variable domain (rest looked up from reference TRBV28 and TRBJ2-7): DVKVTQSSRYLVKRTGEKVFLECVQDMDHENMFWYRQDPGLGLRLIYFSYDVKMKEKGDIPEGYSVSREKKERFSLILESASTNQTSMYLCASNGQARAQYFGPGTRLTVT.

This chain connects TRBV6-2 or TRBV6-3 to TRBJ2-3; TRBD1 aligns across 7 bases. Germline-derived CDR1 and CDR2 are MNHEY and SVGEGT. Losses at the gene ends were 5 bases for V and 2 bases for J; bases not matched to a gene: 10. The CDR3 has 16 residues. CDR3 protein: CASSVQRQGVTDTQYF. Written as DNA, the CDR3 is TGTGCCAGCAGTGTACAGAGACAGGGAGTCACAGATACGCAGTATTTT.

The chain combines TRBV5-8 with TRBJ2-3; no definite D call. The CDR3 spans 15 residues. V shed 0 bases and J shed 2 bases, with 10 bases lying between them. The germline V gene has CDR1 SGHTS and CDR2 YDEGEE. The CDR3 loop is CASSLAQTTTDTQYF. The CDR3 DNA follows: TGTGCCAGCAGCTTGGCGCAGACAACCACAGATACGCAGTATTTT. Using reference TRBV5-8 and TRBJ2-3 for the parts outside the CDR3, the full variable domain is EAGVTQSPTHLIKTRGQQATLRCSPISGHTSVYWYQQALGLGLQFLLWYDEGEERNRGNFPPRFSGRQFPNYSSELNVNALELEDSALYLCASSLAQTTTDTQYFGPGTRLTVL.

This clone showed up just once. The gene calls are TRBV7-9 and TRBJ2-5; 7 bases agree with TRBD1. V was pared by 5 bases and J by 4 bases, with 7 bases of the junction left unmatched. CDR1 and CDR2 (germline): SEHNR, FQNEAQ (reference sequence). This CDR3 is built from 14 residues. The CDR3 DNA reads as TGTGCCAGCAGCATACAGACAGGGCGAGAGACCCAGTACTTC. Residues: CASSIQTGRETQYF.

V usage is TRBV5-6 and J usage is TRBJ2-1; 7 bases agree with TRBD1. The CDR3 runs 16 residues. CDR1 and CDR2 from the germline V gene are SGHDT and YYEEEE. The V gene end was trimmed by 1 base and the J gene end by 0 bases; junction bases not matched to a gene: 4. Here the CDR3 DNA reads TGTGCCAGCAGCTTGTTAGGACAGGCCTCCTACAATGAGCAGTTCTTC. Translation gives CASSLLGQASYNEQFF.

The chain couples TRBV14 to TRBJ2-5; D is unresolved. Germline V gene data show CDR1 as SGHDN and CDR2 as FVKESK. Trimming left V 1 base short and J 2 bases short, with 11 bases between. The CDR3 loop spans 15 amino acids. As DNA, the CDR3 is TGTGCCAGCAGCCAAGGGGTGACACCTCAAGAGACCCAGTACTTC. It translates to CASSQGVTPQETQYF.